The rows below give T cell receptor beta chains drawn from one sample of a study of OX40 agonist ivuxolimab in advanced cancers. The repertoire was sequenced with immunoSEQ multiplex PCR; TCRdb's copy has only in-frame clones and lacks some. Here the sample spans some 39,000 clones, 88% being singletons. This material consisted of CD4+ or CD8+ T cells sorted from blood, taken in a trial of the OX40 agonist ivuxolimab. The source of these receptors is an adult with an advanced solid tumor such as melanoma, head and neck, liver or kidney cancer. Both conserved end residues are part of each CDR3. A D gene is named only where the DNA matches it firmly. Only part of the rows carry a size: once, few, many, or a class if the clone is expanded.

TRBJ2-3,NA,NA,15,TRBV11-2,TGTGCCAGCAGCTTATCAGGGCGTAGCACAGATACGCAGTATTTT,CASSLSGRSTDTQYF
TRBJ2-5,once,TRBD1,15,TRBV5-1,TGCGCCAGCAGCGGAACAGGGGGAAGGGGAGAGACCCAGTACTTC,CASSGTGGRGETQYF
TRBJ1-4,NA,TRBD1,13,TRBV29-1,TGCAGCGGCGGGGACAGGTTTAATGAAAAACTGTTTTTT,CSGGDRFNEKLFF
TRBJ2-7,NA,NA,12,TRBV6-6,TGTGCCAGCCAGGCTTACTCCTACGAGCAGTACTTC,CASQAYSYEQYF
TRBJ2-2,NA,TRBD1,15,TRBV5-5,TGTGCCAGCAGCACGAGGGGGCCTCACACCGGGGAGCTGTTTTTT,CASSTRGPHTGELFF
TRBJ2-7,NA,TRBD1,14,TRBV18,TGTGCCAGCTCACCGGGGGACAGCTCCTACGAGCAGTACTTC,CASSPGDSSYEQYF
TRBJ2-1,NA,NA,14,TRBV7-3,TGTGCCAGCAGCTTAACCGACACTCACAATGAGCAGTTCTTC,CASSLTDTHNEQFF
TRBJ2-3,NA,TRBD2,16,TRBV7-9,TGTGCCAGCAGCAGGAGGGGACTAGCGGGACCAGATACGCAGTATTTT,CASSRRGLAGPDTQYF
TRBJ2-1,NA,TRBD2,16,TRBV4-2,TGTGCCAGCAGCCTAGAATTGGGACTAGGCGCCTATGAGCAGTTCTTC,CASSLELGLGAYEQFF
TRBJ2-5,NA,TRBD2,16,TRBV5-1,TGCGCCAGCAGCTTGGCCCGAGCGGGAGGGCCGGAGACCCAGTACTTC,CASSLARAGGPETQYF
TRBJ2-3,NA,NA,15,TRBV27,TGTGCCAGCAGTTCCCTGAGGGGGGTCACAGATACGCAGTATTTT,CASSSLRGVTDTQYF
TRBJ2-7,NA,TRBD1,13,TRBV19,TGTGCCAGTAGTTGGACAGGCAAATACGAGCAGTACTTC,CASSWTGKYEQYF
TRBJ1-1,NA,NA,14,TRBV5-4,TGTGCCAGCAGCCCGCCTTTAGGAAAAACTGAAGCTTTCTTT,CASSPPLGKTEAFF
TRBJ2-7,NA,TRBD2,13,TRBV4-1,TGCGCCAGCAGCACGGGACTATTTTACGAGCAGTACTTC,CASSTGLFYEQYF
TRBJ2-3,NA,TRBD2,15,TRBV19,TGTGCCACCACCCTAGCGGGAGGGATGCCAGATACGCAGTATTTT,CATTLAGGMPDTQYF
TRBJ1-6,NA,TRBD1,15,TRBV6-6,TGTGCCAGCACCTACGGGGTCAGGGGGAATTCACCCCTCCACTTT,CASTYGVRGNSPLHF
TRBJ2-2,NA,TRBD2,17,TRBV4-1,TGCGCCAGCAGCTGGACTAGCGGGAGGGTCTACACCGGGGAGCTGTTTTTT,CASSWTSGRVYTGELFF